This TCR beta chain derives from a study of blood T cell repertoires in COVID-19. Study-wide context: The samples span acute and convalescent COVID-19 from the United States, Italy and Spain. PBMCs, B-cell-depleted T cells, or T cells were the source of the cDNA or gDNA that made up the material.

Germline V CDR1 and CDR2: MNHEY, SMNVEV (reference sequence). This CDR3 comprises 14 residues. V shed 2 bases and J shed 6 bases, with 11 bases lying between them. The protocol was immunoSEQ multiplex PCR, while the TCRdb copy is restricted to in-frame clones and leaves out a portion. This table holds about 270,000 clones, about nine tenths found once. This chain uses TRBV27 with TRBJ1-5; no firm D call. Sequenced: peripheral blood. The sequence was obtained from a woman aged 30 to 39 with COVID-19, enrolled during active disease. CDR3 nucleotide sequence: TGTGCCAGCAGTTTACTGGGCTTAGGTCAGCCCCAGCATTTT. Amino acids: CASSLLGLGQPQHF.